A single sample is the source of the 19 T cell receptor beta chains below, sequenced in a study of blood T cell repertoires in COVID-19. TCRdb keeps only in-frame clones here, not all; method: immunoSEQ multiplex PCR. The sample has fewer than 75,000 clones, about nine tenths seen once; the top ten hold 3.5% to 4.5%. Material for sequencing was peripheral blood. These receptor sequences come from a man between 45 and 60 years old with active COVID-19.

The rearrangement links TRBV12-5 to TRBJ2-7; 10 bases agree with TRBD1. V shed 1 base and J 6 bases; nucleotides not matched to a gene: 15. The germline V gene has CDR1 LGHNT and CDR2 FRNRAP. The CDR3 consists of 18 residues. The DNA of the CDR3 is TGTGCTAGTGGTTTGGCCATATCAGGGACAGGGGTGTTAGGCGAGCAGTACTTC. It specifies CASGLAISGTGVLGEQYF.

This chain's CDR3 is CASSSGAYGYTF. CDR3 DNA sequence: TGTGCCAGCAGTTCGGGTGCCTATGGCTACACCTTC. The chain is built from TRBV6-5 and TRBJ1-2; no definite D call. V was shortened by 4 bases and J by 4 bases, with 7 bases between the two germline ends. The germline V gene has CDR1 MNHEY and CDR2 SVGAGI. This CDR3 spans 12 amino acids.

The chain links TRBV11-3 to TRBJ2-2, with TRBD2 matching 7 bases. V dropped 5 bases and J dropped 7; count of bases not matched to a gene: 13. Germline lookup yields CDR1 SGHNT and CDR2 YENEEA. The CDR3 runs 16 residues. CDR3 region: CASSREVATLGGELFF. CDR3 coding DNA: TGTGCCAGCAGCCGGGAGGTAGCGACCCTGGGCGGGGAGCTGTTTTTT.

The chain links TRBV2 to TRBJ1-5; TRBD1 aligns across 7 bases. Germline V gene data show CDR1 as SNHLY and CDR2 as FYNNEI. The CDR3 runs 15 residues. With V trimmed by 7 bases and J by 2 bases, 8 bases remained unmatched. This CDR3 is CASTLTGAGNQPQHF. The CDR3 nucleotides read TGTGCCAGCACACTTACAGGGGCCGGCAATCAGCCCCAGCATTTT.

This clone came up a few times. The chain uses TRBV10-1 and TRBJ2-7; 7 nucleotides agree with TRBD1. V was pared by 5 bases and J by 0 bases, with 4 bases of the junction left unmatched. Germline V gives CDR1 WNHNN, CDR2 SYGVQD (reference sequence). The CDR3 is 14 amino acids. The CDR3 is CASSIRQGSYEQYF. The CDR3 region has the DNA TGCGCCAGCAGTATTAGACAGGGCTCCTACGAGCAGTACTTC.

V and J are TRBV9 and TRBJ2-7; D might be TRBD1 (5 bases). The CDR3 contains 14 residues. With 4 bases removed from V and 3 bases from J, the gap between germline ends came to 14 bases. Per the germline V gene, CDR1 is SGDLS and CDR2 is YYNGEE. The CDR3 DNA sequence: TGTGCCAGCAGCTCTTCCCTGCAGGGCTACGAGCAGTACTTC. This sequence encodes CASSSSLQGYEQYF.

This rearrangement joins TRBV7-8 to TRBJ1-1, with 7 positions matching TRBD1. V lost 6 bases to trimming and J lost 6 bases; unmatched junction nucleotides: 10. The CDR3 is 14 residues long. Germline assignment: CDR1 SGHVS and CDR2 FQNEAQ. CDR3 sequence (DNA): TGTGCCAGCAGACCTGACAGGGTGTTAGCTGAAGCTTTCTTT. Translation gives CASRPDRVLAEAFF.

Only one count was recorded for this clone. The chain employs TRBV6-6 and TRBJ2-2; perhaps TRBD1 as D (5 bases). The CDR3 has 12 residues. V lost 5 bases and J 6 bases, leaving 7 bases between the germline ends. CDR1 and CDR2 from the germline V gene are MNHNY and SVGAGI (reference sequence). The CDR3 is CASSGAAGELFF. The CDR3 bases are TGTGCCAGCAGTGGGGCGGCCGGGGAGCTGTTTTTT.

J is TRBJ2-5 and V is TRBV6-4; 16 bases align to TRBD2. Looked up from germline, CDR1 is MRHNA and CDR2 is SNTAGT. Germline trimming cut 0 bases from V and 1 base from J; bases unmatched to any gene: 17. The CDR3 loop spans 23 amino acids. CDR3 in amino acids: CASSDSGLAGGSVSVAFQETQYF. The CDR3 DNA reads as TGTGCCAGCAGTGACTCGGGACTAGCGGGGGGGAGCGTTTCCGTGGCCTTCCAAGAGACCCAGTACTTC.

This clone has a single count. The J gene is TRBJ2-5, the V gene TRBV7-2; 13 bases are a match to TRBD2. The CDR3 contains 14 residues. Losses at the gene ends were 5 bases for V and 9 bases for J; bases not matched to a gene: 6. The V gene's germline CDR1 is SGHTA and CDR2 FQGNSA. CDR3: CASSILAGGPAQYF. DNA of the CDR3: TGTGCCAGCAGCATACTAGCGGGGGGGCCGGCCCAGTACTTC.

Here the CDR3 reads CASSEVRGLNEKLFF. In nucleotides, the CDR3 is TGTGCCAGCAGTGAAGTCAGGGGGCTAAATGAAAAACTGTTTTTT. This sequence joins TRBV25-1 and TRBJ1-4; TRBD1 aligns across 8 bases. V lost 2 bases to trimming and J lost 5 bases; unmatched junction nucleotides: 4. The germline gives CDR1 MGHDK, CDR2 SYGVNS. The length of the CDR3 is 15 residues.

The chain uses TRBV9 and TRBJ2-2; TRBD2 matches 12 bases. Germline CDR1 and CDR2: SGDLS and YYNGEE. This CDR3 has 18 amino acids. J lost 5 bases, V lost 0 bases, and 8 bases had no gene match. The CDR3 coding sequence is TGTGCCAGCAGCGTAGTATCGACTAGCGGGAGAGGGACCGGGGAGCTGTTTTTT. This encodes CASSVVSTSGRGTGELFF. The variable domain in full, completed from reference TRBV9 and TRBJ2-2, reads DSGVTQTPKHLITATGQRVTLRCSPRSGDLSVYWYQQSLDQGLQFLIQYYNGEERAKGNILERFSAQQFPDLHSELNLSSLELGDSALYFCASSVVSTSGRGTGELFFGEGSRLTVL.

In regard to this clone: Germline and junction disagree at one end, which may indicate a read error. The chain has TRBV10-3 and TRBJ2-1; the D gene is possibly TRBD2 (5 bases). The CDR3 sequence is 14 residues long. CDR1 and CDR2 (germline): ENHRY, SYGVKD. The CDR3 sequence: CAIRYSEVYNGQFF. In nucleotides, the CDR3 is TGTGCCATCAGATATAGCGAAGTCTACAATGGGCAGTTCTTC.

This clone has a single count. Additional DNA sequences in this sample encode the identical CDR3. The rearrangement links TRBV24-1 to TRBJ2-3; no reliable D call. V was cut by 1 base and J by 1 base, with 5 bases left in between. The CDR3 spans 14 residues. Germline CDR1 KGHDR, CDR2 SFDVKD. CDR3 sequence reads: CATSDFRGTDTQYF. The CDR3 nucleotides are TGTGCCACCAGTGATTTTCGGGGCACAGATACGCAGTATTTT.

The chain has TRBV7-9 and TRBJ1-4; no clear D. Between the trimmed V and J ends, which lost 6 bases and 8 bases, there was a span of 16 bases. The CDR3 consists of 14 residues. Germline V CDR1 and CDR2: SEHNR, FQNEAQ (reference sequence). The CDR3 nucleotides are TGTGCCAGCAGTCGGAGAATGGTTGGGGAAAAACTGTTTTTT. As protein: CASSRRMVGEKLFF.

This clone was seen only a few times. The chain recombines TRBV30 with TRBJ1-1; weak D call: TRBD1 (6 bases). The CDR3 has 13 residues. Deletions cut 4 bases from V and 5 bases from J, with 14 bases between. The germline V gene encodes CDR1 GTSNPN and CDR2 SVGIG (reference sequence). The CDR3 DNA reads as TGTGCCTGGACCCGGGGGAGGGGGACTGAAGCTTTCTTT. It codes for CAWTRGRGTEAFF.

Here the CDR3 DNA reads TGTGCCAGCAGCTTACGACACAGGGTGGAAAATTCACCCCTCCACTTT. This encodes CASSLRHRVENSPLHF. This chain uses TRBV7-2 with TRBJ1-6; tentative D call: TRBD1 (6 bases). CDR3 length: 16 residues. Per germline, CDR1 SGHTA and CDR2 FQGNSA. Trimming pared 2 bases from V and 7 bases from J, leaving 15 bases between.

The chain links TRBV28 to TRBJ1-5, with D possibly TRBD1 on 5 matching bases. Trimming shortened V by 5 bases and J by 4 bases, and 15 bases separated the two germline ends. CDR3 length equals 15 residues. Germline lookup yields CDR1 MDHEN and CDR2 SYDVKM. The CDR3 DNA reads as TGTGCCAGCAGTCTGCTGACAGCGACTAATCAGCCCCAGCATTTT. It translates to CASSLLTATNQPQHF.

V gene TRBV6-2 or TRBV6-3 combines with J gene TRBJ2-7, with 7 bases aligning to TRBD1. Germline CDR1 and CDR2: MNHEY and SVGEGT. Trimming took 4 bases from V and 2 from J; bases not matched to a gene: 5. This CDR3 is built from 14 residues. The CDR3: CASSLGGRTYEQYF. CDR3 nucleotides: TGTGCCAGCAGTTTAGGGGGCCGAACCTACGAGCAGTACTTC.